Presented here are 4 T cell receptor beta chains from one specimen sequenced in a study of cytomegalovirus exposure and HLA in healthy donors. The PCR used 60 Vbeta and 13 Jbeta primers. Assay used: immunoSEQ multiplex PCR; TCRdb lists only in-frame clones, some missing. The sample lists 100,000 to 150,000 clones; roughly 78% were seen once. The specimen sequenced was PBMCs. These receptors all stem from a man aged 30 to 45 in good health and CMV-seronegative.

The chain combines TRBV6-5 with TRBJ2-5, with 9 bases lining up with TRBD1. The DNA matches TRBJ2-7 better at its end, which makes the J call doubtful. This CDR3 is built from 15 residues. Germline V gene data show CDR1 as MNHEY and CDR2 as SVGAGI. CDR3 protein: CASSYEWGQGYEQYF. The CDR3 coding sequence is TGTGCCAGCAGTTATGAGTGGGGACAGGGCTACGAGCAGTACTTC.

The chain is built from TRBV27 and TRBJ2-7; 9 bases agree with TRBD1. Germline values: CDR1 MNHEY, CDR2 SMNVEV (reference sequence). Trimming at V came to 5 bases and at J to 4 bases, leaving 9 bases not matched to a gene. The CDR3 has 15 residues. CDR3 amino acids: CASSELSGQGYEQYF. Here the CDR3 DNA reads TGTGCCAGCAGTGAACTTTCGGGACAGGGTTACGAGCAGTACTTC.

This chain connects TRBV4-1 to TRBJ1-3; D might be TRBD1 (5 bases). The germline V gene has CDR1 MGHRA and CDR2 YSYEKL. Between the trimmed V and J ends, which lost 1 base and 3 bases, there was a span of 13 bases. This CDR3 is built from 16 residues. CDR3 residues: CASSQGMAGRGNTIYF. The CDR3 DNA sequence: TGCGCCAGCAGCCAAGGAATGGCGGGGCGTGGAAACACCATATATTTT.

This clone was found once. This CDR3 reads CASGAVQETQYF. The CDR3 DNA follows: TGTGCAAGCGGGGCGGTTCAAGAGACCCAGTACTTC. V is TRBV7-2 and J is TRBJ2-5, with 7 positions matching TRBD2. The CDR3 runs to 12 residues. The germline V gene has CDR1 SGHTA and CDR2 FQGNSA.